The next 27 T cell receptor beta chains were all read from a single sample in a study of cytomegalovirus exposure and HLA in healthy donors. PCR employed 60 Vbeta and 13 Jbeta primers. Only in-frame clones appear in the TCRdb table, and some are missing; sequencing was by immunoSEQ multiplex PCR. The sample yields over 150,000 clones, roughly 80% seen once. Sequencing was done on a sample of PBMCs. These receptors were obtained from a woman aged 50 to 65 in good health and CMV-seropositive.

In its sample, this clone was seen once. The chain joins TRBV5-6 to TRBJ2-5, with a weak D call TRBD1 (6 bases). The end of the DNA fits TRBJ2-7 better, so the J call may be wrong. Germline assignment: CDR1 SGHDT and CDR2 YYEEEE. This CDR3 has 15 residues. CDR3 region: CASSVHDRITYEQYF. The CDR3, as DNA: TGTGCCAGCAGCGTACATGACAGGATAACCTACGAGCAGTACTTC.

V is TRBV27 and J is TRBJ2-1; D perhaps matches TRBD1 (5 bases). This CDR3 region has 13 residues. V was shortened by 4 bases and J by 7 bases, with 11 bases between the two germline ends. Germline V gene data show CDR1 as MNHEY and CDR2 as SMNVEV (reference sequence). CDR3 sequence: CASSYRLGNEQFF. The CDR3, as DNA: TGTGCCAGCAGTTACAGGCTGGGTAATGAGCAGTTCTTC.

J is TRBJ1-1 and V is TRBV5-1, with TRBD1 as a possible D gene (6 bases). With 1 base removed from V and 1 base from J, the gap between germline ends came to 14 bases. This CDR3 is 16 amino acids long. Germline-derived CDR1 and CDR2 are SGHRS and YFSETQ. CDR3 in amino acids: CASSLNRDRQNTEAFF. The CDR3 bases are TGCGCCAGCAGCTTGAACAGGGACCGACAGAACACTGAAGCTTTCTTT.

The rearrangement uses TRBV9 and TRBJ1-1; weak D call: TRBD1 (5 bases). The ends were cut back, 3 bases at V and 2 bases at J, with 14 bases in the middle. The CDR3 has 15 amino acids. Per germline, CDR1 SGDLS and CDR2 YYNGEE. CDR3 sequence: CASSGGEGLNTEAFF. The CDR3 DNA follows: TGTGCCAGCAGCGGTGGGGAGGGGCTAAACACTGAAGCTTTCTTT.

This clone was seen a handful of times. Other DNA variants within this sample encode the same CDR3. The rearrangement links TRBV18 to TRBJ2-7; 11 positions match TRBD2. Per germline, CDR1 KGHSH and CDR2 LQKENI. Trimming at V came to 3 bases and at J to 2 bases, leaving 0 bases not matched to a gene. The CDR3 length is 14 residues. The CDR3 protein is CASSPSGGAYEQYF. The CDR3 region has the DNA TGTGCCAGCTCACCTAGCGGGGGGGCCTACGAGCAGTACTTC.

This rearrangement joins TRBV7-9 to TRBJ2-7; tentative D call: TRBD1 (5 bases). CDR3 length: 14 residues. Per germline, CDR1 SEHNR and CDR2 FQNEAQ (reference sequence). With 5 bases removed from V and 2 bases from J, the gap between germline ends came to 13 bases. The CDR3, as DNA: TGTGCCAGCAGCCGTGACAGTACAACCTACGAGCAGTACTTC. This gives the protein CASSRDSTTYEQYF.

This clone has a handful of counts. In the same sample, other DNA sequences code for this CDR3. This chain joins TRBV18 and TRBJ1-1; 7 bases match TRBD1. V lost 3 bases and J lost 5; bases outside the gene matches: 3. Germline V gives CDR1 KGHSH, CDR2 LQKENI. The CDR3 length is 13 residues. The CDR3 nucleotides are TGTGCCAGCTCACCGTCACAGGGGACTGAAGCTTTCTTT. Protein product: CASSPSQGTEAFF.

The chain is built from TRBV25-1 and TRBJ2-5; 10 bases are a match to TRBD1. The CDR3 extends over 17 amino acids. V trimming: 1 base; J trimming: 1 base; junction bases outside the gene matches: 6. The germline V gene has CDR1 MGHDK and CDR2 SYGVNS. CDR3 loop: CASSEFNGDRGQETQYF. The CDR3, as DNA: TGTGCCAGCAGTGAATTCAACGGGGACAGGGGCCAAGAGACCCAGTACTTC.

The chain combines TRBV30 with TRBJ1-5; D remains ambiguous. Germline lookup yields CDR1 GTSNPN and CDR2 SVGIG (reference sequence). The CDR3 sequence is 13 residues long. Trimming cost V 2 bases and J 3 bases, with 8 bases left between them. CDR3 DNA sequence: TGTGCCTGGAGTAATGGGCTCAATCAGCCCCAGCATTTT. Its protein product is CAWSNGLNQPQHF.

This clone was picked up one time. The CDR3 here is CASSLGTGGKVGSTEAFF. CDR3 sequence (DNA): TGCGCCAGCAGCTTGGGTACAGGGGGGAAAGTAGGTTCCACTGAAGCTTTCTTT. The chain employs TRBV5-1 and TRBJ1-1; 8 bases agree with TRBD1. CDR3 length: 18 amino acids. CDR1 is SGHRS and CDR2 is YFSETQ in the germline V gene. Trimming removed 0 bases from V and 4 bases from J; junction bases left unmatched: 14. The full variable domain, its missing parts supplied by reference TRBV5-1 and TRBJ1-1, is KAGVTQTPRYLIKTRGQQVTLSCSPISGHRSVSWYQQTPGQGLQFLFEYFSETQRNKGNFPGRFSGRQFSNSRSEMNVSTLELGDSALYLCASSLGTGGKVGSTEAFFGQGTRLTVV.

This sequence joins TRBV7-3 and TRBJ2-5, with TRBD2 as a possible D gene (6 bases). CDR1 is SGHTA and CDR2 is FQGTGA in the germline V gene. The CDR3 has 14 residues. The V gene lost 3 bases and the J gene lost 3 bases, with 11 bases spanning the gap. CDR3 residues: CASSLMGGKETQYF. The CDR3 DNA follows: TGTGCCAGCAGCTTGATGGGGGGTAAAGAGACCCAGTACTTC.

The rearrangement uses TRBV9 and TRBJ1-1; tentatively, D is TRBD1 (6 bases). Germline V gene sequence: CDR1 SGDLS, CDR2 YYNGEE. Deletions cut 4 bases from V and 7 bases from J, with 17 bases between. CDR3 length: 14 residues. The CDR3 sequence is CASSTRTEPIEAFF. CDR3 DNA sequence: TGTGCCAGCAGCACCCGGACAGAGCCTATTGAAGCTTTCTTT.

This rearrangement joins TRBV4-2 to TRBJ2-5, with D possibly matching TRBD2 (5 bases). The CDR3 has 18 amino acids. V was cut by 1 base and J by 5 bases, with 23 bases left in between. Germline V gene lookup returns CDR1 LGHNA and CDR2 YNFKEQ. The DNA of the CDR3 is TGTGCCAGCAGCCAAGTAGTTAGGCCTAGTGCGGGTGGGGAGACCCAGTACTTC. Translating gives CASSQVVRPSAGGETQYF.

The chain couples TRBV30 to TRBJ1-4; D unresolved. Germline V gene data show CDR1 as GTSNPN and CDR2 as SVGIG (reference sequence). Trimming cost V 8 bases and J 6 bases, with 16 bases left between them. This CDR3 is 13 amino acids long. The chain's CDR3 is CAARANNYEKLFF. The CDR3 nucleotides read TGTGCCGCGCGGGCCAATAACTATGAAAAACTGTTTTTT.

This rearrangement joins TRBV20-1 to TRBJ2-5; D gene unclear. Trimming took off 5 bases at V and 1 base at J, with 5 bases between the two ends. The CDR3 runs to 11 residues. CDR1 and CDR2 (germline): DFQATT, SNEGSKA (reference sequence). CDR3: CSAASQETQYF. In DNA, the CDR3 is TGCAGTGCTGCTAGCCAAGAGACCCAGTACTTC.

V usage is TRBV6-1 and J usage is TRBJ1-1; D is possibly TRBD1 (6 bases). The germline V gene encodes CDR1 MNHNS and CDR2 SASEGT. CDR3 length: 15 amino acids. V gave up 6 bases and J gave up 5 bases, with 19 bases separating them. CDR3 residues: CASRPSGHLRTEAFF. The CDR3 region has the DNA TGTGCCAGCAGGCCGTCGGGACATCTTCGGACTGAAGCTTTCTTT.

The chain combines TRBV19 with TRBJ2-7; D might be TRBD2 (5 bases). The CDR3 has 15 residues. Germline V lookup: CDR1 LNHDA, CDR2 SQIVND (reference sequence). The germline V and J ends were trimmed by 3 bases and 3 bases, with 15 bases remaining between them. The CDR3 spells CASSIGQAGGYEQYF. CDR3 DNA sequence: TGTGCCAGTAGTATCGGCCAGGCAGGAGGCTACGAGCAGTACTTC.

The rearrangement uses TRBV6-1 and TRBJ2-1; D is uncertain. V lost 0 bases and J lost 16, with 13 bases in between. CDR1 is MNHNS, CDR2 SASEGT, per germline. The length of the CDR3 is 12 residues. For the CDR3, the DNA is TGTGCCAGCAGTGAAGCGATTAGAAATCACTTCTTC. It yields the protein CASSEAIRNHFF.

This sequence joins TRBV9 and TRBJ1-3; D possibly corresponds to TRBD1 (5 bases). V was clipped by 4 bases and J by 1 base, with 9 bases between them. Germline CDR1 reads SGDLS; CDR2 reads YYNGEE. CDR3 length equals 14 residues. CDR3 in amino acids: CASSLPGSGNTIYF. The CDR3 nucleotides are TGTGCCAGCAGCCTACCAGGGTCTGGAAACACCATATATTTT.

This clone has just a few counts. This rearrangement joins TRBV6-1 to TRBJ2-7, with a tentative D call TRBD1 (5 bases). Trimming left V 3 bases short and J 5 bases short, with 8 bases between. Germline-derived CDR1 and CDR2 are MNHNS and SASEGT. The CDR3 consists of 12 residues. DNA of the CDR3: TGTGCCAGCAGTGAGTCAGGGAACGAGCAGTACTTC. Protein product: CASSESGNEQYF.

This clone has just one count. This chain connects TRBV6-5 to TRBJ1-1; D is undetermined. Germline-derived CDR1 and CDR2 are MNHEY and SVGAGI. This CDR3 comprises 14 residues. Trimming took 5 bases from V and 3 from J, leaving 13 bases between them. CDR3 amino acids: CASSEVSPHTEAFF. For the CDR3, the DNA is TGTGCCAGCAGTGAAGTAAGCCCGCACACTGAAGCTTTCTTT.

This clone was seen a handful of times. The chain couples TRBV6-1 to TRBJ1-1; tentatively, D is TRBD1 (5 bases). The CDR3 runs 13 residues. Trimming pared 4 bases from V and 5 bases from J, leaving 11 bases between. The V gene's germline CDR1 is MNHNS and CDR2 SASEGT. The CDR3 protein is CASSGWGGTEAFF. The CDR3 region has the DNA TGTGCCAGCAGTGGGTGGGGGGGGACTGAAGCTTTCTTT.

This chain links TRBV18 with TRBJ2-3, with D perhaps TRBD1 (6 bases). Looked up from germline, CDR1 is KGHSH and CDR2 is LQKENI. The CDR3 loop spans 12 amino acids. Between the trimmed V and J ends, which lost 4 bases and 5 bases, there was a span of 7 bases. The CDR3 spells CASSLDRDTQYF. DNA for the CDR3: TGTGCCAGCTCACTGGACAGAGATACGCAGTATTTT.

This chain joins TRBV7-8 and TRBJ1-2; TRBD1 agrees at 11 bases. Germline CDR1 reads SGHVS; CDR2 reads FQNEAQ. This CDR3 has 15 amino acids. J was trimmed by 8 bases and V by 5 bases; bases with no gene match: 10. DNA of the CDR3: TGTGCCAGCAGCGCATACCTGGGACAGGGGGAGGGCTACACCTTC. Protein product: CASSAYLGQGEGYTF.

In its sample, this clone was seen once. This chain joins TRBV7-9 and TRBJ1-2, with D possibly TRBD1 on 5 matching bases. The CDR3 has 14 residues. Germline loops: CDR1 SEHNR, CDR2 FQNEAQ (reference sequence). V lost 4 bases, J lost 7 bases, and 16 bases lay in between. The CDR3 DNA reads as TGTGCCAGCAGCTCCCCTCAAGGGGTTAGTGGCTACACCTTC. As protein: CASSSPQGVSGYTF.

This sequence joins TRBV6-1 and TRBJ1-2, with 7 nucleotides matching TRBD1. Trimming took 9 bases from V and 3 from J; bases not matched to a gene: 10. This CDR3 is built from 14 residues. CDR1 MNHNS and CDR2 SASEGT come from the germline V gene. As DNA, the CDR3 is TGTGCCAGTATTTCCCCAGGGGGAGACTATGGCTACACCTTC. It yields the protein CASISPGGDYGYTF.

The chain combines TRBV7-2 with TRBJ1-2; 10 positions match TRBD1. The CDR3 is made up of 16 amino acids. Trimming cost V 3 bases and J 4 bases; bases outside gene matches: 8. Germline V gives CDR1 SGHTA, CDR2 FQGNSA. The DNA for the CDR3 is TGTGCCAGCAGCTTTGGGGACAGGGGTCCCCTCTATGGCTACACCTTC. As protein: CASSFGDRGPLYGYTF.